These 28 T cell receptor beta chains were all obtained from the same sample, sequenced in a study of Tregs in tolerant kidney transplant recipients. Some clones are missing from TCRdb's copy, which holds only in-frame ones; the method was immunoSEQ multiplex PCR. The data show some 250,000 clones, around 82% seen once. The sample was CD4+ T cells from blood. The receptors stem from a human donor in good health.

This clone was counted only a few times. V usage is TRBV6-5 and J usage is TRBJ2-2; D gene unclear. Germline lookup yields CDR1 MNHEY and CDR2 SVGAGI. The CDR3 is made up of 14 amino acids. V lost 2 bases to trimming and J lost 5 bases, with 9 bases between them. CDR3 in DNA: TGTGCCAGCAGTTACGTTGCACTGACCGGGGAGCTGTTTTTT. Protein sequence: CASSYVALTGELFF.

The J gene is TRBJ2-5, the V gene TRBV23-1; 7 bases map to TRBD1. TRBV23-1 is designated an ORF whose function remains uncertain. The trim removed 8 bases at V and 10 bases at J, leaving 16 bases unmatched. This CDR3 has 14 residues. CDR3 bases: TGCGCCAGCCCGCACTCTAGACAGGGCTTTTGCCAGTACTTC. Its protein is CASPHSRQGFCQYF.

The rearrangement links TRBV7-2 to TRBJ2-6; D unclear. V was clipped by 7 bases and J by 1 base, with 11 bases between them. The CDR3 loop spans 15 amino acids. Germline loops: CDR1 SGHTA, CDR2 FQGNSA. The CDR3 DNA sequence: TGTGCCAGCACCTTGTTGATGTCTGGGGCCAACGTCCTGACTTTC. It is translated as CASTLLMSGANVLTF.

The chain joins TRBV29-1 to TRBJ1-2; D gene uncertain. Between the trimmed V and J ends, which lost 4 bases and 4 bases, there was a span of 13 bases. Per the germline V gene, CDR1 is SQVTM and CDR2 is ANQGSEA. The CDR3 has 13 amino acids. The CDR3 reads CSVVLQPIYGYTF. The CDR3 DNA reads as TGCAGCGTTGTGCTTCAGCCGATCTATGGCTACACCTTC. Full variable domain (missing parts from reference TRBV29-1 and TRBJ1-2): SAVISQKPSRDICQRGTSLTIQCQVDSQVTMMFWYRQQPGQSLTLIATANQGSEATYESGFVIDKFPISRPNLTFSTLTVSNMSPEDSSIYLCSVVLQPIYGYTFGSGTRLTVV.

This chain uses TRBV5-5 with TRBJ2-7, with D possibly being TRBD2 (6 bases). This CDR3 has 14 residues. V gave up 0 bases and J gave up 6 bases, with 13 bases separating them. The V gene's germline CDR1 is SGHKS and CDR2 YYEKEE (reference sequence). DNA for the CDR3: TGTGCCAGCAGCTTGGATGAGACTAGAGTCGAGCAGTACTTC. Translation gives CASSLDETRVEQYF.

The gene calls are TRBV19 and TRBJ1-2; a weak D match, TRBD1 (5 bases). The germline CDR1 and CDR2 sequences are LNHDA and SQIVND (reference sequence). Trimming stripped 2 bases from V and 8 bases from J, with 9 bases between. The CDR3 loop spans 12 amino acids. CDR3 sequence reads: CASSIRGGGYTF. CDR3 coding DNA: TGTGCCAGTAGTATAAGGGGAGGGGGCTACACCTTC.

The V call is TRBV30, the J call TRBJ2-5; 10 nucleotides line up with TRBD1. The J call is uncertain, as TRBJ2-7 better fits the DNA end. The germline gives CDR1 GTSNPN, CDR2 SVGIG (reference sequence). The CDR3 loop spans 16 amino acids. CDR3 amino acids: CAWSPLLGTGAYEQYF. The CDR3, as DNA: TGTGCCTGGAGTCCCTTGCTCGGGACAGGGGCCTACGAGCAGTACTTC.

V usage is TRBV4-1 and J usage is TRBJ1-4; D is perhaps TRBD1 (5 bases). CDR3 length equals 18 residues. Trimming left V 4 bases short and J 0 bases short, with 18 bases between. CDR1 and CDR2 from the germline V gene are MGHRA and YSYEKL. The CDR3 sequence: CASSRRVGQGPTNEKLFF. CDR3 nucleotide sequence: TGCGCCAGCAGCCGTAGGGTAGGCCAGGGCCCAACTAATGAAAAACTGTTTTTT.

The gene calls are TRBV19 and TRBJ1-2; tentatively, D is TRBD1 (5 bases). Germline loops: CDR1 LNHDA, CDR2 SQIVND (reference sequence). This CDR3 contains 13 residues. The V end lost 9 bases, the J end lost 4 bases, and 15 bases lay between the germline ends. The CDR3 DNA reads as TGTGCCAGCCGGGACGTAAGGTTCTATGGCTACACCTTC. This translates into CASRDVRFYGYTF.

This clone was counted once. The chain couples TRBV5-4 to TRBJ1-2, with D tentatively TRBD1 (5 bases). V was cut by 4 bases and J by 2 bases, with 12 bases left in between. In germline, CDR1 is SGHNT, CDR2 YYREEE (reference sequence). This CDR3 contains 14 residues. The CDR3, as DNA: TGTGCCAGCAGCCAGTCGGGGGGAAACTATGGCTACACCTTC. Translating it yields CASSQSGGNYGYTF. The full variable domain, completed using reference TRBV5-4 and TRBJ1-2, is ETGVTQSPTHLIKTRGQQVTLRCSSQSGHNTVSWYQQALGQGPQFIFQYYREEENGRGNFPPRFSGLQFPNYSSELNVNALELDDSALYLCASSQSGGNYGYTFGSGTRLTVV.

The V call is TRBV12-5, the J call TRBJ1-5; TRBD1 might be the D (5 bases). Between the trimmed V and J ends, which lost 7 bases and 3 bases, there was a span of 16 bases. The CDR3 consists of 15 residues. Germline loops: CDR1 LGHNT, CDR2 FRNRAP. The CDR3 sequence: CASAPTEFVNQPQHF. CDR3 sequence (DNA): TGTGCTAGTGCCCCGACAGAGTTCGTCAATCAGCCCCAGCATTTT.

Only one count was recorded for this clone. The chain carries TRBV4-2 and TRBJ2-7; D is unresolved. The germline V gene encodes CDR1 LGHNA and CDR2 YNFKEQ. Between the trimmed V and J ends, which lost 2 bases and 2 bases, there was a span of 7 bases. The CDR3 totals 13 residues. CDR3: CASSQRQAYEQYF. DNA of the CDR3: TGTGCCAGCAGCCAACGCCAGGCCTACGAGCAGTACTTC.

This clone was observed a few times. This rearrangement joins TRBV5-1 to TRBJ2-1; perhaps TRBD2 as D (6 bases). The CDR3 loop spans 14 amino acids. The V gene lost 3 bases and the J gene lost 7 bases, with 14 bases spanning the gap. Germline loops: CDR1 SGHRS, CDR2 YFSETQ. CDR3 residues: CASSYDVGGNEQFF. The CDR3 DNA reads TGCGCCAGCAGCTATGACGTCGGGGGAAATGAGCAGTTCTTC.

The V call is TRBV4-1, the J call TRBJ1-2, with 7 bases matching TRBD1. Germline loops: CDR1 MGHRA, CDR2 YSYEKL. This CDR3 has 14 residues. Unmatched junction bases numbered 7, after V lost 5 bases and J lost 4 bases. As DNA, the CDR3 is TGCGCCAGCAGCACCGACAGGGCGGCCTATGGCTACACCTTC. Its translation: CASSTDRAAYGYTF.

For this clone: Other DNA sequences in the same sample also yield this CDR3. The genes are TRBV7-9 and TRBJ1-5; 7 bases map to TRBD1. Losses at the gene ends were 1 base for V and 3 bases for J; bases not matched to a gene: 3. The germline gives CDR1 SEHNR, CDR2 FQNEAQ (reference sequence). This CDR3 region has 15 residues. The CDR3 is CASSLGTGVNQPQHF. The CDR3 DNA is TGTGCCAGCAGCTTAGGGACAGGAGTCAATCAGCCCCAGCATTTT.

The J gene is TRBJ2-2, the V gene TRBV11-2; 10 nucleotides match TRBD1. Looked up from germline, CDR1 is SGHAT and CDR2 is FQNNGV. The ends lost 5 bases at V and 7 bases at J; junction bases unmatched: 7. This CDR3 has 15 amino acids. Here the CDR3 DNA reads TGTGCCAGCAGCGCCCGGACAGGGGGTGTCGGGGAGCTGTTTTTT. It codes for CASSARTGGVGELFF.

This clone has only a few counts. The V gene is TRBV5-6, the J gene TRBJ1-4; no definite D call. Germline CDR1 and CDR2: SGHDT and YYEEEE. The ends were cut back, 2 bases at V and 4 bases at J, with 12 bases in the middle. CDR3 length: 15 amino acids. The DNA for the CDR3 is TGTGCCAGCAGCTTAGGGCAGGTTCATAATGAAAAACTGTTTTTT. This encodes CASSLGQVHNEKLFF.

CDR3 sequence reads: CASSPSPGPRDTQYF. In DNA form, the CDR3 reads TGTGCCAGTAGCCCCTCTCCTGGCCCTCGAGATACGCAGTATTTT. The V and J genes are TRBV19 and TRBJ2-3; the D is unclear. The germline CDR1 and CDR2 sequences are LNHDA and SQIVND (reference sequence). V was trimmed by 6 bases and J by 5 bases, leaving 18 bases between them. The CDR3 sequence is 15 residues long.

The rearrangement links TRBV30 to TRBJ2-7, with D possibly called TRBD1 or TRBD2 (6 bases each). V was clipped by 3 bases and J by 2 bases, with 14 bases between them. The CDR3 loop spans 14 amino acids. The germline CDR1 and CDR2 sequences are GTSNPN and SVGIG (reference sequence). This chain's CDR3 is CAWSGGAPTYEQYF. The CDR3 nucleotides are TGTGCCTGGAGCGGGGGCGCCCCTACCTACGAGCAGTACTTC.

The rearrangement uses TRBV21-1 and TRBJ2-7; TRBD2 is the table's D call, not checked against the DNA. TRBV21-1 is assigned pseudogene status. The CDR3 contains 15 residues. The CDR3, as DNA: TGTGCCAGCCCCGCGCCACTACTGATCCCCTACGTGCAGTACTTC. As protein: CASPAPLLIPYVQYF.

The rearrangement uses TRBV27 and TRBJ2-1; TRBD2 matches 10 bases. The germline V gene encodes CDR1 MNHEY and CDR2 SMNVEV (reference sequence). The CDR3 length is 13 residues. The trim removed 8 bases at V and 7 bases at J, leaving 5 bases unmatched. CDR3 nucleotides: TGTGCCAGCCTAGCGGGAGCAGGGAATGAGCAGTTCTTC. This gives the protein CASLAGAGNEQFF.

The V gene is TRBV4-1, the J gene TRBJ2-2; D gene unclear. V was clipped by 1 base and J by 0 bases, with 6 bases between them. The CDR3 totals 15 residues. CDR1 is MGHRA, CDR2 YSYEKL, per germline. CDR3 nucleotides: TGCGCCAGCAGCCAAGTAGGGACGAACACCGGGGAGCTGTTTTTT. Its protein is CASSQVGTNTGELFF.

This rearrangement joins TRBV7-2 to TRBJ1-5; D is uncertain. The V and J ends lost 3 bases and 1 base respectively, with 10 bases between them. Germline V gives CDR1 SGHTA, CDR2 FQGNSA. This CDR3 contains 15 residues. CDR3 protein: CASSFYGISNQPQHF. The CDR3 DNA follows: TGTGCCAGCAGCTTTTACGGGATAAGCAATCAGCCCCAGCATTTT.

In DNA form, the CDR3 reads TGTGCCTGTCATCGGGACAGGTACTACGAGCAGTACTTC. Translated: CACHRDRYYEQYF. The chain recombines TRBV30 with TRBJ2-7; 8 nucleotides align to TRBD1. From germline, CDR1 is GTSNPN and CDR2 SVGIG (reference sequence). The V gene end was trimmed by 6 bases and the J gene end by 3 bases; junction bases not matched to a gene: 7. This CDR3 comprises 13 residues.

The CDR3 sequence is CASSFGGLSSTDTQYF. The DNA of the CDR3 is TGTGCCAGCAGTTTTGGCGGTTTATCTAGCACAGATACGCAGTATTTT. The chain joins TRBV27 to TRBJ2-3; D call uncertain. Germline V CDR1 and CDR2: MNHEY, SMNVEV (reference sequence). The CDR3 is made up of 16 amino acids. V gave up 3 bases and J gave up 0 bases, with 13 bases separating them.

The table lists this clone with a count of one. The chain has TRBV29-1 and TRBJ2-5; tentative D call: TRBD1 (5 bases). Germline CDR1 is SQVTM and CDR2 is ANQGSEA. Trimming stripped 4 bases from V and 4 bases from J, with 10 bases between. This CDR3 has 12 amino acids. In DNA, the CDR3 is TGCAGCGTTGGGGTCCAGGGAGAGACCCAGTACTTC. Translating it yields CSVGVQGETQYF.

The CDR3 is CASSYSGGPNEQYF. The DNA for the CDR3 is TGTGCCAGCAGTTACTCCGGCGGCCCGAACGAGCAGTACTTC. This chain connects TRBV6-6 to TRBJ2-7; D gene ambiguous. Germline values: CDR1 MNHNY, CDR2 SVGAGI (reference sequence). V was cut by 0 bases and J by 5 bases, with 11 bases left in between. The CDR3 runs 14 residues.

The chain uses TRBV30 and TRBJ2-5; D remains unclear. The tail of the sequence fits TRBJ2-7 better, so the J call may be wrong. CDR3 length: 13 amino acids. Germline loops: CDR1 GTSNPN, CDR2 SVGIG (reference sequence). CDR3 bases: TGTGCCTGGAGCCCCACCAGGAACGCCGAGCAGTACTTC. This sequence encodes CAWSPTRNAEQYF.